A selection of T cell receptor beta chains follows, all from one sample in a study of response to subunit inactivated influenza vaccine. MiXCR, applied by TCRdb to the RT-PCR reads, yields one record per CDR3 protein. Of about 520,000 distinct CDR3 sequences detected, roughly 7.9% appear once; the ten largest clones hold less than 15%. The specimen was PBMCs from blood, collected less than 30 months after vaccination. Source of these receptors: a man aged 50-75 years who received an inactivated influenza vaccine. Each CDR3 is given with its conserved first and last residue. The order of the fields is J gene, V gene, clone size, D gene, CDR3 DNA, CDR3 protein. D genes are given only for firm matches. A row's size may be missing; if present it is once, few, many or a size class.

J gene: TRBJ2-3; V gene: TRBV6-1; clone size: hyperexpanded; D gene: .; CDR3 DNA: TGTGCCAGCATGGACCGGGGACTCACAGATACGCAGTATTTT; CDR3 protein: CASMDRGLTDTQYF
J gene: TRBJ2-7; V gene: TRBV4-3; clone size: many; D gene: TRBD2; CDR3 DNA: TGCGCCAGCAGCGAATGGACTAGCGGGGTTCAGCGGTACTTC; CDR3 protein: CASSEWTSGVQRYF
J gene: TRBJ2-1; V gene: TRBV29-1; clone size: many; D gene: TRBD1; CDR3 DNA: TGCAGCGTTGAGTATCGGGACAGGGATGGTGAGCAGTTCTTC; CDR3 protein: CSVEYRDRDGEQFF
J gene: TRBJ2-1; V gene: TRBV6-2/TRBV6-3; clone size: few; D gene: .; CDR3 DNA: TGTGCCAGCAGTCCATACTTAAACAATGAGCAGTTCTTC; CDR3 protein: CASSPYLNNEQFF
J gene: TRBJ2-2; V gene: TRBV11-1; clone size: .; D gene: TRBD1; CDR3 DNA: TGTGCCAGCAGCGCAGGAGCAGGACAGGGGGCGAACACCGGGGAGCTGTTTTTT; CDR3 protein: CASSAGAGQGANTGELFF
J gene: TRBJ2-7; V gene: TRBV7-2; clone size: few; D gene: .; CDR3 DNA: TGTGCCAGCAGCGCCGGTTTCGAGCAGTACTTC; CDR3 protein: CASSAGFEQYF
J gene: TRBJ2-3; V gene: TRBV6-5; clone size: .; D gene: TRBD2; CDR3 DNA: TGTGCCAGCCGGCTTAAGCCAGCGGGGGGCACAGATACGCAGTATTTT; CDR3 protein: CASRLKPAGGTDTQYF
J gene: TRBJ2-4; V gene: TRBV6-1; clone size: many; D gene: TRBD1; CDR3 DNA: TGTGCCAGCAGTGAAGTACCACAGGGGCTAGCCAAAAACATTCAGTACTTC; CDR3 protein: CASSEVPQGLAKNIQYF
J gene: TRBJ1-2; V gene: TRBV27; clone size: many; D gene: .; CDR3 DNA: TGTGCCAGCAGCTTAACTGGGGTATATGGCTACACCTTC; CDR3 protein: CASSLTGVYGYTF
J gene: TRBJ2-5; V gene: TRBV6-2/TRBV6-3; clone size: .; D gene: TRBD2; CDR3 DNA: TGTGCCAGCAGTAGGACTAGCCCGACCCAGTACTTC; CDR3 protein: CASSRTSPTQYF
J gene: TRBJ2-2; V gene: TRBV24-1; clone size: many; D gene: .; CDR3 DNA: TGTGCCACCAGTGATTGGAGTTGGGGCACCGGGGAGCTGTTTTTT; CDR3 protein: CATSDWSWGTGELFF
J gene: TRBJ1-6; V gene: TRBV28; clone size: many; D gene: .; CDR3 DNA: TGTGCCAGCAGTTCTGGGGGAAATTCACCCCTCCACTTT; CDR3 protein: CASSSGGNSPLHF
J gene: TRBJ2-5; V gene: TRBV7-9; clone size: many; D gene: .; CDR3 DNA: TGTGCCAGCAGCTTAGACCATATCAGGGTACAAGAGACCCAGTACTTC; CDR3 protein: CASSLDHIRVQETQYF
J gene: TRBJ2-5; V gene: TRBV15; clone size: many; D gene: .; CDR3 DNA: TGTGCCACCAGCAGAGGGGCGGGTTACAGAGAGACCCAGTACTTC; CDR3 protein: CATSRGAGYRETQYF
J gene: TRBJ1-1; V gene: TRBV27; clone size: .; D gene: .; CDR3 DNA: TGTGCCAGCAGGAGGACGATGGGGACTGAAGCTTTCTTT; CDR3 protein: CASRRTMGTEAFF
J gene: TRBJ2-1; V gene: TRBV4-2; clone size: .; D gene: .; CDR3 DNA: TGTGCCAGCAGCCAAGGAGGAGGACAGCATGAGCAGTTCTTC; CDR3 protein: CASSQGGGQHEQFF
J gene: TRBJ1-3; V gene: TRBV7-8; clone size: few; D gene: .; CDR3 DNA: TGTGCCAGCAGCTTATTGGGAAGGGGGGGAAACACCATATATTTT; CDR3 protein: CASSLLGRGGNTIYF
J gene: TRBJ2-3; V gene: TRBV6-2/TRBV6-3; clone size: few; D gene: TRBD2; CDR3 DNA: TGTGCCAGCAGACTAGCGGGCCGCTGGGGCACGCAGTATTTT; CDR3 protein: CASRLAGRWGTQYF
J gene: TRBJ1-6; V gene: TRBV15; clone size: many; D gene: .; CDR3 DNA: TGTGCCACCAGCAGCACAGGGAGCCGTTCACCCCTCCACTTT; CDR3 protein: CATSSTGSRSPLHF
J gene: TRBJ2-1; V gene: TRBV4-2; clone size: many; D gene: .; CDR3 DNA: TGTGCCAGCAGCCAAGATTGGGCCGGGGCCTACAATGAGCAGTTCTTC; CDR3 protein: CASSQDWAGAYNEQFF
J gene: TRBJ2-5; V gene: TRBV20-1; clone size: medium-sized; D gene: TRBD2; CDR3 DNA: TGCAGTGCTAAGGGTGGTAGCGGGAGGTTAGAGACCCAGTACTTC; CDR3 protein: CSAKGGSGRLETQYF
J gene: TRBJ2-3; V gene: TRBV12-3/TRBV12-4; clone size: many; D gene: TRBD2; CDR3 DNA: TGTGCCAGCAGCATCCGGACTAGCGGGACCACAGATACGCAGTATTTT; CDR3 protein: CASSIRTSGTTDTQYF
J gene: TRBJ2-1; V gene: TRBV20-1; clone size: few; D gene: TRBD2; CDR3 DNA: TGCAGTGCTTCCCCAGCTAGCGGGATATCTGAGCAGTTCTTC; CDR3 protein: CSASPASGISEQFF